The clone carrying this TCR beta chain was picked up one time. Its target is not known. TCRdb itself ran the PCR reads through MiXCR, one entry per CDR3 protein. Of roughly 22,000 distinct CDR3 sequences listed, around 57% are singletons. The data stem from a study of vaccination and CD4 T cells after COVID-19. The CDR3 is 13 amino acids. Between the trimmed V and J ends, which lost 1 base and 2 bases, there was a span of 8 bases. In germline, CDR1 is DFQATT, CDR2 SNEGSKA (reference sequence). Points from the study as a whole: SARS-CoV-2-reactive clonotypes rose nonsignificantly, with the median going from approximately 21 to 40.

This specimen consisted of CD4+ T cells from blood, obtained before SARS-CoV-2 vaccination. This receptor was obtained from a human donor who had recovered from COVID-19. This chain connects TRBV20-1 to TRBJ1-1, with D unclear. The CDR3 DNA sequence: TGCAGTGCTAGAGTGTCGGGAAACACTGAAGCTTTCTTT. It is translated as CSARVSGNTEAFF.